This T cell receptor beta chain comes out of a study of shared clonotypes between healthy human individuals. The naive CD8 fraction comprised CD45RO-negative cells positively selected for CCR7 and excluded terminally differentiated effector memory CD45RA+ cells. Trimming pared 1 base from V and 3 bases from J, leaving 16 bases between. The V gene's germline CDR1 is PRHDT and CDR2 FYEKMQ (reference sequence). The CDR3 totals 16 residues. In the source study's methods: Filtering of immunoSEQ junctional sequences could not match full-length read filtering. Some clones are missing from TCRdb's copy, which holds only in-frame ones; the method was immunoSEQ multiplex PCR. The V and J calls and clone size are taken from that table; D and trimming were inferred from the DNA. Of some 2 million clones listed, about 95% were seen once; the top ten hold 0.95% to 1.5%. In its sample, this clone was seen a few times. Its cognate antigen is unknown.

General study points: Only a few donors were included, so the genetic and exposure-history diversity represented was limited. Generally, naive subsets came out with larger estimated richness than memory subsets.

The gene calls are TRBV13 and TRBJ2-7; possible D gene TRBD1, 6 bases. This receptor was identified in a man in his late teens or twenties in good health. The source material was naive CD8+ T cells sorted from blood. CDR3 sequence (DNA): TGTGCCAGCAGCTTAGAAGGGCCAGAAGGGGGCTACGAGCAGTACTTC. This sequence encodes CASSLEGPEGGYEQYF.